Presented here are 13 T cell receptor beta chains from one specimen sequenced in a study of response to subunit inactivated influenza vaccine. TCRdb independently ran MiXCR on the RT-PCR reads; one entry per CDR3 protein. The data show about 830,000 distinct CDR3 sequences, with approximately 18% seen just once and roughly 10% held by the top ten. This specimen was PBMCs from blood, taken roughly 5 days after vaccination. The receptors originated from a man aged 50 to 59 who received an inactivated influenza vaccine.

This chain uses TRBV20-1 with TRBJ2-7; D possibly uses TRBD1 or TRBD2 (6 bases each). The CDR3 has 12 amino acids. CDR1 is DFQATT and CDR2 is SNEGSKA in the germline V gene (reference sequence). V was clipped by 3 bases and J by 6 bases, with 12 bases between them. CDR3 sequence reads: CSARRGDLEQYF. CDR3 nucleotide sequence: TGCAGTGCTAGGAGGGGGGATCTCGAGCAGTACTTC.

This chain connects TRBV29-1 to TRBJ1-4; D uncertain. CDR1 is SQVTM, CDR2 ANQGSEA, per germline. Trimming took off 8 bases at V and 6 bases at J, with 13 bases between the two ends. The CDR3 is 12 residues long. The CDR3 DNA sequence: TGCAGCACCCGGGGTCCCCATGAAAAACTGTTTTTT. Translating gives CSTRGPHEKLFF.

This clonotype was detected only a few times. The J gene is TRBJ2-2, the V gene TRBV4-1; TRBD2 aligns across 8 bases. In germline, CDR1 is MGHRA, CDR2 YSYEKL. J gave up 5 bases and V 0 bases, and 8 bases lay outside the gene matches. There are 17 residues in the CDR3. The CDR3 here is CASSQDRQRGQTGELFF. CDR3 in DNA: TGCGCCAGCAGCCAAGATAGACAGCGGGGGCAGACCGGGGAGCTGTTTTTT.

The chain uses TRBV30 and TRBJ2-1; 7 bases are shared with TRBD2. This CDR3 is 14 amino acids long. J was trimmed by 7 bases and V by 7 bases; bases with no gene match: 13. Germline loops: CDR1 GTSNPN, CDR2 SVGIG (reference sequence). CDR3 DNA sequence: TGTGCCTCCCCATGGGGGGGGAGCCCTAATGAGCAGTTCTTC. Translation: CASPWGGSPNEQFF.

The chain combines TRBV20-1 with TRBJ2-7; 7 nucleotides line up with TRBD2. The CDR3 length is 12 residues. J gave up 3 bases and V 4 bases, and 3 bases lay outside the gene matches. CDR1 and CDR2 from the germline V gene are DFQATT and SNEGSKA (reference sequence). CDR3 sequence (DNA): TGCAGTGCTATCCGGGAGGTCTACGAGCAGTACTTC. Residues: CSAIREVYEQYF.

This clonotype appeared a few times. V gene TRBV20-1 combines with J gene TRBJ2-3; 11 positions match TRBD2. Losses at the gene ends were 6 bases for V and 5 bases for J; bases not matched to a gene: 7. From germline, CDR1 is DFQATT and CDR2 SNEGSKA (reference sequence). The CDR3 extends over 14 amino acids. In nucleotides, the CDR3 is TGCAGTGCCAAACTAGCGGGGGTTGGAGATACGCAGTATTTT. This translates into CSAKLAGVGDTQYF.

The chain carries TRBV4-1 and TRBJ2-3, with 7 bases fitting TRBD2. V lost 1 base, J lost 0 bases, and 4 bases stayed unmatched. CDR3 size: 16 residues. Germline CDR1 reads MGHRA; CDR2 reads YSYEKL. The CDR3 is CASSQAPGLSTDTQYF. CDR3 bases: TGCGCCAGCAGCCAAGCCCCGGGACTAAGCACAGATACGCAGTATTTT.

Regarding this clonotype: Since a much larger clone is just one base distant, this may be a read error. The chain couples TRBV20-1 to TRBJ1-1; 9 bases agree with TRBD1. Per germline, CDR1 DFQATT and CDR2 SNEGSKA (reference sequence). The CDR3 is made up of 14 amino acids. CDR3 sequence reads: CSAREGTGYTDAFF. The CDR3, as DNA: TGCAGTGCTAGAGAGGGGACAGGGTATACTGACGCTTTCTTT.

This clonotype was observed a handful of times. This rearrangement joins TRBV11-1 to TRBJ2-3; 7 bases fit TRBD1. Germline CDR1 reads SGHAT; CDR2 reads FQDESV (reference sequence). The CDR3 is made up of 16 amino acids. After removal of 5 bases from V and 1 base from J, the junction contained 9 bases not matched to a gene. Here the CDR3 reads CASSRPPGQRTDTQYF. The CDR3 DNA reads TGTGCCAGCAGCCGACCCCCGGGACAGCGCACAGATACGCAGTATTTT.

This clonotype was seen only a few times. This rearrangement joins TRBV30 to TRBJ1-4, with no clear D. Trimming took 0 bases from V and 0 from J, leaving 2 bases between them. CDR3 length: 13 amino acids. Germline V gene lookup returns CDR1 GTSNPN and CDR2 SVGIG (reference sequence). CDR3 DNA sequence: TGTGCCTGGAGTGTATCAACTAATGAAAAACTGTTTTTT. It encodes CAWSVSTNEKLFF.

V usage is TRBV7-2 and J usage is TRBJ2-3, with D unresolved. CDR3 size: 13 residues. The V and J ends lost 8 bases and 2 bases respectively, with 11 bases between them. Germline CDR1 is SGHTA and CDR2 is FQGNSA. Here the CDR3 reads CASLGAATDTQYF. CDR3 sequence (DNA): TGTGCCAGCCTCGGCGCGGCCACAGATACGCAGTATTTT.

A few counts support this clonotype. The chain couples TRBV7-2 to TRBJ2-3; D remains ambiguous. Germline CDR1 SGHTA, CDR2 FQGNSA. The CDR3 is 12 amino acids. The germline V and J ends were trimmed by 4 bases and 5 bases, with 7 bases remaining between them. CDR3 bases: TGTGCCAGCAGCTCCTGGTTAGATACGCAGTATTTT. This codes for CASSSWLDTQYF. Drawing the rest from reference TRBV7-2 and TRBJ2-3, the complete variable domain is GAGVSQSPSNKVTEKGKDVELRCDPISGHTALYWYRQSLGQGLEFLIYFQGNSAPDKSGLPSDRFSAERTGGSVSTLTIQRTQQEDSAVYLCASSSWLDTQYFGPGTRLTVL.

The chain recombines TRBV29-1 with TRBJ2-5; D remains unclear. Trimming took off 2 bases at V and 5 bases at J, with 9 bases between the two ends. This CDR3 has 12 amino acids. Germline V gene lookup returns CDR1 SQVTM and CDR2 ANQGSEA. CDR3 sequence (DNA): TGCAGCGTTGAACGTCAAGCGGAGACCCAGTACTTC. Its translation is CSVERQAETQYF.